The clone carrying this T cell receptor beta chain is medium-sized by share. One entry per CDR3 protein results from TCRdb running MiXCR on the 5' RACE reads. The sample has about 12,000 distinct CDR3 sequences, roughly an eighth seen once. The time point here: sample taken at primary tumor resection. Unsorted whole RNA from tumor, nontumor lung or frozen PBMC underwent sequencing. The germline V gene encodes CDR1 SGHRS and CDR2 YFSETQ. Trimming took 3 bases from V and 5 from J, leaving 8 bases between them. The CDR3 contains 12 residues. This entry belongs to a study of spatial heterogeneity in lung cancer. Study-wide background: Raw reads contained each unique TCR and UMI combination more than ten times on average.

This chain joins TRBV5-1 and TRBJ2-5; no firm D call. The clonotype was recovered from a female donor with early-stage non-small cell lung cancer. The source was PBMCs, collected at surgery. CDR3 sequence (DNA): TGCGCCAGCAGCTCCTCCGTCGAGACCCAGTACTTC. Translated: CASSSSVETQYF.